The 9 T cell receptor beta chains presented below share a single source sample, sequenced in a study of metastatic and nonmetastatic thyroid tumors. Patients had received no treatment of any kind before thyroid surgery. TCRdb re-called the PCR reads through MiXCR. The data contain some 28,000 clones, roughly 19% of them seen just once; the ten biggest clones take up 39%. Sequencing used blood. These receptors came from a female donor with papillary thyroid cancer or a benign thyroid nodule (not recorded which). Some clones in this sample may be carry-over from other donors' samples.

This clone was seen many times. One base away lies a much larger clone, so this may be a sequencing read error. The same CDR3 can be traced to other DNA sequences in this sample. V and J are TRBV19 and TRBJ2-3; TRBD2 matches 9 bases. V gave up 6 bases and J gave up 3 bases; unmatched junction bases: 10. Germline lookup yields CDR1 LNHDA and CDR2 SQIVND (reference sequence). The CDR3 extends over 16 amino acids. The CDR3 DNA follows: TGTGCCAGTAGAGGACTGGCGGGGGGGCCTACAGATACGCAGTATTTT. Protein product: CASRGLAGGPTDTQYF.

This clone was counted many times. The chain couples TRBV20-1 to TRBJ2-7, with D hard to call. The V gene lost 0 bases and the J gene lost 3 bases, with 12 bases spanning the gap. The CDR3 sequence is 14 residues long. Germline CDR1 and CDR2: DFQATT and SNEGSKA (reference sequence). CDR3 sequence reads: CSARDEGRSYEQYF. For the CDR3, the DNA is TGCAGTGCTAGAGATGAAGGGCGGAGCTACGAGCAGTACTTC.

In its sample, this clone was seen once. This could be a read error, since a much larger clone is one nucleotide away. This same CDR3 is encoded by further DNA sequences in the sample. The chain links TRBV30 to TRBJ2-7; D is possibly TRBD1 or TRBD2 (6 bases each). Trimming shortened V by 5 bases and J by 1 base, and 12 bases separated the two germline ends. The CDR3 totals 13 residues. Germline V gene sequence: CDR1 GTSNPN, CDR2 SVGIG (reference sequence). CDR3 sequence (DNA): TGTGCCTGGTCAGAGGGGGGTTCCTACGAGCAGTACTTC. Residues: CAWSEGGSYEQYF.

Ten or more counts support this clone. The chain uses TRBV7-2 and TRBJ2-7; 11 nucleotides agree with TRBD2. This CDR3 region has 16 residues. Germline CDR1 SGHTA, CDR2 FQGNSA. V shed 2 bases and J 5 bases; nucleotides not matched to a gene: 8. CDR3 sequence: CASSLSASGRFDEQYF. CDR3 coding DNA: TGTGCCAGCAGCTTATCAGCTAGCGGGAGGTTCGACGAGCAGTACTTC.

This clone was found a few times. The genes are TRBV20-1 and TRBJ2-2; D remains ambiguous. V dropped 6 bases and J dropped 8 bases, with 13 bases sitting between them. The CDR3 loop spans 12 amino acids. Germline CDR1 is DFQATT and CDR2 is SNEGSKA (reference sequence). This chain's CDR3 is CSAITTQGELFF. In DNA form, the CDR3 reads TGCAGTGCCATCACGACCCAAGGGGAGCTGTTTTTT.

This clone was picked up many times. J is TRBJ1-1 and V is TRBV7-9; weak D call: TRBD1 (5 bases). Germline CDR1 is SEHNR and CDR2 is FQNEAQ (reference sequence). This CDR3 comprises 15 residues. The germline V and J ends were trimmed by 5 bases and 0 bases, with 13 bases remaining between them. The chain's CDR3 is CASSVSGTMNTEAFF. For the CDR3, the DNA is TGTGCCAGCAGCGTTTCCGGGACGATGAACACTGAAGCTTTCTTT.

This clone was detected many times. The rearrangement joins TRBV12-3 or TRBV12-4 to TRBJ2-7, with 14 bases that match TRBD2. The CDR3 is 17 amino acids. Trimming removed 5 bases from V and 1 base from J; junction bases left unmatched: 7. The CDR3 DNA reads TGTGCCAGCAGTCCCGGGACTAGCGGGAGTTGGTCCTACGAGCAGTACTTC. Encoded protein: CASSPGTSGSWSYEQYF.

This clone was seen repeatedly, ten times or more. The V gene is TRBV2, the J gene TRBJ2-1; D is unclear. CDR3 size: 14 residues. Between the trimmed V and J ends, which lost 7 bases and 14 bases, there was a span of 24 bases. In germline, CDR1 is SNHLY, CDR2 FYNNEI. The CDR3 nucleotides read TGTGCCAGCAAAACCCCTGGACGGTCTTCTTCGGAGTTCTTC. This sequence encodes CASKTPGRSSSEFF.

Ten or more counts support this clone. The chain carries TRBV9 and TRBJ2-5, with D perhaps matching TRBD2 (7 bases). Germline assignment: CDR1 SGDLS and CDR2 YYNGEE. The CDR3 is 15 residues long. The V and J ends lost 3 bases and 5 bases respectively, with 17 bases between them. The CDR3 region has the DNA TGTGCCAGCAGCGAGGGGGGCAGGGACTACGAGACCCAGTACTTC. This encodes CASSEGGRDYETQYF.